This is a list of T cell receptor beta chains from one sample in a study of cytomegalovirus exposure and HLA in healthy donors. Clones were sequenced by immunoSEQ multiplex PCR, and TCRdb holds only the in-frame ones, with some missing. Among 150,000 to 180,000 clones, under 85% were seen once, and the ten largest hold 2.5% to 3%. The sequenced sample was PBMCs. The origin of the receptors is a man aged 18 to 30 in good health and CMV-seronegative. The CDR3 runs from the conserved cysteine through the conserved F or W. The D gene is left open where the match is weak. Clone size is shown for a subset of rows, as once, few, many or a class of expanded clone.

TGTGCCAGCGGGCTTTGCGGGTCCAACTACGAGCAGTACTTC,CASGLCGSNYEQYF,.,TRBV27,.,TRBJ2-7
TGTGCCAGCAGTTCCAGGGCCTCTTTTAATTCACCCCTCCACTTT,CASSSRASFNSPLHF,.,TRBV28,.,TRBJ1-6
TGTGCCAGCAGTTTATGGGGGCGTGACTCTGGAAACACCATATATTTT,CASSLWGRDSGNTIYF,.,TRBV28,.,TRBJ1-3
TGTGCCAGCAGCTTTGTCGGTAACACTGAAGCTTTCTTT,CASSFVGNTEAFF,.,TRBV7-2,.,TRBJ1-1
TGTGCCAGCAGCCGGGGGACAGGGGGCTTTCAGCCCCAGCATTTT,CASSRGTGGFQPQHF,TRBD1,TRBV6-5,.,TRBJ1-5
TGTGCCAGCAGTAGGGACCAGGGGGAGACCCAGTACTTC,CASSRDQGETQYF,.,TRBV6-5,.,TRBJ2-5
TGCGCCAGCAGCCAACCGGACAGGGCCTACGAGCAGTACTTC,CASSQPDRAYEQYF,TRBD1,TRBV4-3,.,TRBJ2-7
TGTGCCAGCAATCGGGACAGGGCGAACAATGAGCAGTTCTTC,CASNRDRANNEQFF,TRBD1,TRBV6-5,.,TRBJ2-1
TGTGCCACCCGGACAGTGAACACCGGGGAGCTGTTTTTT,CATRTVNTGELFF,.,TRBV10-3,once,TRBJ2-2
TGTGCCAGCAGCTTAACCAGGGGTGGGTACGAGCAGTACTTC,CASSLTRGGYEQYF,.,TRBV7-9,.,TRBJ2-7
TGCGCCAGCAGCTTGGAAGGGAGCGGAAACTATGGCTACACCTTC,CASSLEGSGNYGYTF,.,TRBV5-1,.,TRBJ1-2
TGTGCCTGGAGTGGTGGGGGAGGTCAGCCCCAGCATTTT,CAWSGGGGQPQHF,.,TRBV30,.,TRBJ1-5
TGTGCCAGCAGCTCTAGAGACAGGGGAGGTACTGAAGCTTTCTTT,CASSSRDRGGTEAFF,TRBD1,TRBV7-9,.,TRBJ1-1
TGTGCCAGCAGCTTTAAGAGTTCCTACGAGCAGTACTTC,CASSFKSSYEQYF,.,TRBV5-6,.,TRBJ2-7
TGCGCCAGCCGACTAGCAGGGGCGACCTACGAGCAGTACTTC,CASRLAGATYEQYF,.,TRBV5-1,.,TRBJ2-7
TGCAGTGCTCCTACAGGGGGTGAATATTTT,CSAPTGGEYF,TRBD1,TRBV20-1,.,TRBJ2-3
TGCGCCAGCAGCCAAGACCCTCGGACAGTCCGAGGCTACACCTTC,CASSQDPRTVRGYTF,.,TRBV4-1,.,TRBJ1-2
TGCGCCAGCAGCCAAGTTCGGCGAGGAACTGAAGCTTTCTTT,CASSQVRRGTEAFF,.,TRBV4-1,.,TRBJ1-1
TGTGCCAGCAGTCTAGGGGTGAATTCACCCCTCCACTTT,CASSLGVNSPLHF,.,TRBV28,.,TRBJ1-6
TGTGCCAGCAGCCGGACTAGCTACAATGAGCAGTTCTTC,CASSRTSYNEQFF,TRBD2,TRBV4-2,.,TRBJ2-1
TGTGCCAGCAGCTTCGACTACGGGATCACTGAAGCTTTCTTT,CASSFDYGITEAFF,.,TRBV7-2,few,TRBJ1-1
TGTGCCAGCAGCTCCGCGACAGGGGGCAAGGTCAATGAGCAGTTCTTC,CASSSATGGKVNEQFF,TRBD1,TRBV7-7,.,TRBJ2-1
TGCGCCAGCAGCTTGACGAGGACTCGCGGCACTGAAGCTTTCTTT,CASSLTRTRGTEAFF,.,TRBV5-1,.,TRBJ1-1
TGTGCCAGCACCACGGGGACCGGGGGGACCCAGTACTTC,CASTTGTGGTQYF,.,TRBV6-6,.,TRBJ2-5
TGTGCCAGCAGCCCCCGCGGGCGGGGGAGCACCGGGGAGCTGTTTTTT,CASSPRGRGSTGELFF,TRBD2,TRBV7-6,.,TRBJ2-2
TGTGCCAGCAGCTCCCGAGGCCCCAGGGACTATGGCTACACCTTC,CASSSRGPRDYGYTF,.,TRBV6-5,.,TRBJ1-2
TGCGCCAGCAGCTTGGCAACGGGGGGGCAAGAGACCCAGTACTTC,CASSLATGGQETQYF,TRBD2,TRBV5-1,.,TRBJ2-5
TGTGCCAGCAGCTACAGGGGGAATCAGCCCCAGCATTTT,CASSYRGNQPQHF,TRBD1,TRBV5-6,.,TRBJ1-5
TGTGCCAGCAGTCCCCTTTGGACTAGCACAGATACGCAGTATTTT,CASSPLWTSTDTQYF,.,TRBV9,.,TRBJ2-3
TGTGCCATCACAAGCGGGGGTGACACCGGGGAGCTGTTTTTT,CAITSGGDTGELFF,TRBD2,TRBV10-3,.,TRBJ2-2
TGTGCCAGCAGCTTAGTGGCTAGCGGGGGGGCAGATACGCAGTATTTT,CASSLVASGGADTQYF,TRBD2,TRBV7-2,.,TRBJ2-3
TGCGCCAGCAGCCCCGGGACAAATAGCAATCAGCCCCAGCATTTT,CASSPGTNSNQPQHF,.,TRBV4-1,few,TRBJ1-5
TGTGCCAGCAGCTTGGACGGCGGGGGTGGAGAGACCCAGTACTTC,CASSLDGGGGETQYF,TRBD2,TRBV5-5,.,TRBJ2-5
TGTGCCAGCACCCAAAGGGGTTATGGTTCCTACGAGCAGTACTTC,CASTQRGYGSYEQYF,.,TRBV27,.,TRBJ2-7
TGTGCCAGCAGCTTAGCTAATGCCGGGGAGCTGTTTTTT,CASSLANAGELFF,.,TRBV4-2,.,TRBJ2-2
TGTGCCAGCAGCCTAACGAGGGGGGGCTACACCTTC,CASSLTRGGYTF,.,TRBV7-2,few,TRBJ1-2
TGTGCCAGCAGCGGGGGGGACAGGGCAACTGAAGCTTTCTTT,CASSGGDRATEAFF,TRBD1,TRBV7-9,.,TRBJ1-1
TGTGCCACCAGCAGAGAGGGTGCGGGGGGGACCAAAAACAGTCAGTACTTC,CATSREGAGGTKNSQYF,TRBD2,TRBV15,.,TRBJ2-4
TGTGCCAGCTCACCAGGGACAGGGGGATTTGAGACCCAGTACTTC,CASSPGTGGFETQYF,TRBD1,TRBV18,.,TRBJ2-5
TGTGCCAGCAGTTGGCCGAACACCGGGGAGCTGTTTTTT,CASSWPNTGELFF,.,TRBV28,.,TRBJ2-2
TGTGCCAGCAGTTACTTTCCCTCCCCGGGACAGGAGGCCCAGTACTTC,CASSYFPSPGQEAQYF,TRBD1,TRBV6-6,.,TRBJ2-5
TGTGCCAGCAGCCTTTCTAGGGGAAATTCACCCCTCCACTTT,CASSLSRGNSPLHF,.,TRBV7-8,few,TRBJ1-6
TGTGCCAGCAGCCCTACGGGACAGGGCAAGGGGAGGACCGGGGAGCTGTTTTTT,CASSPTGQGKGRTGELFF,TRBD1,TRBV28,.,TRBJ2-2
TGCGCCAGCAGTCCGGGGGAGGGTTACGAGCAGTACTTC,CASSPGEGYEQYF,TRBD2,TRBV4-1,.,TRBJ2-7
TGTGCCAGCAGCTTACCCGGGGGCGGGGAGCTGTTTTTT,CASSLPGGGELFF,.,TRBV11-2,.,TRBJ2-2
TGTGCCAGCATCACCGGGACAGTAGCCTACGAGCAGTACTTC,CASITGTVAYEQYF,TRBD1,TRBV6-1,.,TRBJ2-7
TGCGCCAGCAGCTTGGCCTCAGCGGGTTATAATTCACCCCTCCACTTT,CASSLASAGYNSPLHF,.,TRBV5-1,.,TRBJ1-6
TGTGCCAGCAGTGACTACGTCAATGAGCAGTTCTTC,CASSDYVNEQFF,.,TRBV25-1,.,TRBJ2-1
TGTGCCAGCAGCGCAGGGGAATCACCCCTCCACTTT,CASSAGESPLHF,.,TRBV9,.,TRBJ1-6
TGTGCCAGCAGAGCCGGGACAGCATACGGGGAGCTGTTTTTT,CASRAGTAYGELFF,TRBD1,TRBV2,.,TRBJ2-2
TGTGCCAGCAGCCCTCCGCCCGGGGGGCCCACCGGGGAGCTGTTTTTT,CASSPPPGGPTGELFF,.,TRBV13,.,TRBJ2-2
TGTGCCAGCAGTTTGTACAGGGGGAGCACAGATACGCAGTATTTT,CASSLYRGSTDTQYF,TRBD1,TRBV28,.,TRBJ2-3
TGTGCCACGACCCGCGGTGTACAGAACACTGAAGCTTTCTTT,CATTRGVQNTEAFF,.,TRBV6-1,few,TRBJ1-1
TGTGCCAGCAGCCAAGAGGGACACTCTGGGGCCAACGGCCTGACTTTC,CASSQEGHSGANGLTF,.,TRBV4-2,few,TRBJ2-6